The 8 T cell receptor beta chains below all came from one sample that was sequenced in a study of shared clonotypes between healthy human individuals. The assay was immunoSEQ multiplex PCR, and TCRdb's table has in-frame clones only and misses some. Of approximately 1.5 million clones in the sample, 98% were seen once. The specimen sequenced was naive CD4+ T cells sorted from blood. Subset noted: CD45RA+ positively selected. All receptors derive from a man aged 25-45 years in good health.

The genes are TRBV25-1 and TRBJ1-4; tentative D call: TRBD1 (5 bases). Trimming took off 4 bases at V and 4 bases at J, with 7 bases between the two ends. Germline values: CDR1 MGHDK, CDR2 SYGVNS. The CDR3 runs 13 residues. CDR3 nucleotides: TGTGCCAGCAGTGGACAGTTTAATGAAAAACTGTTTTTT. The encoded protein is CASSGQFNEKLFF.

This clone was seen a single time. The V and J genes are TRBV7-8 and TRBJ2-1, with 7 bases matching TRBD2. Trimming cost V 3 bases and J 8 bases; bases outside gene matches: 10. Germline values: CDR1 SGHVS, CDR2 FQNEAQ. The CDR3 spans 15 residues. The chain's CDR3 is CASSLELADFHEQFF. The CDR3 nucleotides are TGTGCCAGCAGCTTGGAGCTAGCGGACTTCCATGAGCAGTTCTTC. The variable domain in full, completed from reference TRBV7-8 and TRBJ2-1, reads GAGVSQSPRYKVAKRGQDVALRCDPISGHVSLFWYQQALGQGPEFLTYFQNEAQLDKSGLPSDRFFAERPEGSVSTLKIQRTQQEDSAVYLCASSLELADFHEQFFGPGTRLTVL.

The chain links TRBV5-1 to TRBJ2-3, with D maybe TRBD2 (5 bases). Germline CDR1 is SGHRS and CDR2 is YFSETQ. The CDR3 is 14 residues long. The V gene lost 4 bases and the J gene lost 6 bases, with 15 bases spanning the gap. CDR3 in amino acids: CASSLGELWDTQYF. The DNA of the CDR3 is TGCGCCAGCAGCCTCGGGGAACTCTGGGATACGCAGTATTTT.

The rearrangement uses TRBV7-6 and TRBJ2-7; TRBD1 aligns across 10 bases. CDR3 size: 15 residues. The germline gives CDR1 SGHVS, CDR2 FNYEAQ. The J segment lost 2 bases and the V segment lost 4 bases, leaving 5 bases of the junction unmatched. The CDR3 protein is CASSSKTGGTYEQYF. CDR3 in DNA: TGTGCCAGCAGCTCTAAGACAGGGGGCACCTACGAGCAGTACTTC. Variable domain in full (rest from reference TRBV7-6 and TRBJ2-7): GAGVSQSPRYKVTKRGQDVALRCDPISGHVSLYWYRQALGQGPEFLTYFNYEAQQDKSGLPNDRFSAERPEGSISTLTIQRTEQRDSAMYRCASSSKTGGTYEQYFGPGTRLTVT.

This chain links TRBV4-1 with TRBJ1-2; D remains ambiguous. Germline V gene sequence: CDR1 MGHRA, CDR2 YSYEKL. The CDR3 sequence is 14 residues long. Trimming removed 0 bases at V and 8 bases at J, with 13 bases between. DNA of the CDR3: TGCGCCAGCAGCCAAGATCTGGCCGCTACAGGCTACACCTTC. It specifies CASSQDLAATGYTF.

CDR3 in amino acids: CASSLTGQGNSYEQYF. The DNA for the CDR3 is TGCGCCAGCAGCTTGACTGGACAGGGCAACTCCTACGAGCAGTACTTC. The chain joins TRBV5-1 to TRBJ2-7, with 8 bases fitting TRBD1. The CDR3 loop spans 16 amino acids. Per the germline V gene, CDR1 is SGHRS and CDR2 is YFSETQ. V dropped 1 base and J dropped 0; count of bases not matched to a gene: 6.

A note on this clone: This specimen includes other DNA sequences encoding the same CDR3. The genes are TRBV27 and TRBJ1-2; 8 nucleotides line up with TRBD1. This CDR3 region has 13 residues. CDR1 and CDR2 (germline): MNHEY, SMNVEV (reference sequence). V was pared by 4 bases and J by 5 bases, with 3 bases of the junction left unmatched. The CDR3 loop reads CASSSTGGYGYTF. The CDR3 DNA reads TGTGCCAGCAGTTCAACAGGGGGATATGGCTACACCTTC.

V is TRBV7-8 and J is TRBJ2-7; 7 bases are shared with TRBD2. Trimming removed 3 bases from V and 2 bases from J; junction bases left unmatched: 10. Per the germline V gene, CDR1 is SGHVS and CDR2 is FQNEAQ. The CDR3 is 16 residues long. The CDR3 DNA follows: TGTGCCAGCAGCTTTGGGAGGGGCGGGCAAGCCTACGAGCAGTACTTC. This gives the protein CASSFGRGGQAYEQYF.